The 8 T cell receptor beta chains below were found in one sample sequenced in a study of shared clonotypes between healthy human individuals. Naive CD8 isolation took CD45RO-negative cells positively selected for CCR7 and excluded terminally differentiated effector memory CD45RA+ cells. Only in-frame clones appear in the TCRdb table, and some are missing; sequencing was by immunoSEQ multiplex PCR. The sample holds under 1 million clones, roughly 96% seen once. Specimen: naive CD8+ T cells sorted from blood. The source of these receptors is a man aged 25-45 years in good health.

This chain joins TRBV2 and TRBJ2-3; 7 positions match TRBD2. V lost 6 bases to trimming and J lost 0 bases; unmatched junction nucleotides: 6. CDR3 size: 15 residues. Germline V gene data show CDR1 as SNHLY and CDR2 as FYNNEI. CDR3 sequence reads: CASSSSGSSTDTQYF. CDR3 in DNA: TGTGCCAGCAGCTCTAGCGGTTCTAGCACAGATACGCAGTATTTT.

This clone showed up just once. The chain has TRBV29-1 and TRBJ2-1; D tentatively reads TRBD1 or TRBD2 (6 bases each). Germline-derived CDR1 and CDR2 are SQVTM and ANQGSEA. This CDR3 is 13 amino acids long. V lost 2 bases to trimming and J lost 9 bases, with 14 bases between them. This CDR3 reads CSVERGPRGEQFF. The CDR3 DNA is TGCAGCGTTGAACGGGGGCCAAGAGGTGAGCAGTTCTTC.

V gene TRBV9 combines with J gene TRBJ2-2; no clear D. Germline-derived CDR1 and CDR2 are SGDLS and YYNGEE. The CDR3 sequence is 14 residues long. Trimming removed 0 bases at V and 4 bases at J, with 7 bases between. The CDR3 coding sequence is TGTGCCAGCAGCGTAGCGCCAGGCACCGGGGAGCTGTTTTTT. Its protein is CASSVAPGTGELFF.

This clone was picked up one time. The gene calls are TRBV6-1 and TRBJ2-1, with 10 positions matching TRBD2. J lost 9 bases, V lost 2 bases, and 7 bases had no gene match. Germline values: CDR1 MNHNS, CDR2 SASEGT. The CDR3 loop spans 15 amino acids. CDR3 DNA: TGTGCCAGCAGTGAACTGAGCGGGAGGGCCGTTGAGCAGTTCTTC. Protein sequence: CASSELSGRAVEQFF.

The chain links TRBV18 to TRBJ2-3; D is unresolved. Germline V gene lookup returns CDR1 KGHSH and CDR2 LQKENI. V lost 3 bases to trimming and J lost 0 bases, with 10 bases between them. This CDR3 has 15 amino acids. CDR3 sequence (DNA): TGTGCCAGCTCACCTTGGGATACTAGCACAGATACGCAGTATTTT. As protein: CASSPWDTSTDTQYF. The complete variable domain, with remaining parts taken from reference TRBV18 and TRBJ2-3, reads NAGVMQNPRHLVRRRGQEARLRCSPMKGHSHVYWYRQLPEEGLKFMVYLQKENIIDESGMPKERFSAEFPKEGPSILRIQQVVRGDSAAYFCASSPWDTSTDTQYFGPGTRLTVL.

V usage is TRBV10-2 and J usage is TRBJ2-4; 10 bases are shared with TRBD2. V gave up 5 bases and J gave up 9 bases; unmatched junction bases: 4. This CDR3 comprises 13 residues. Germline V CDR1 and CDR2: WSHSY, SAAADI. DNA for the CDR3: TGCGCCAGCAGTCCCAAGCGGGAGGGCATTCAGTACTTC. It yields the protein CASSPKREGIQYF.

This clone was recorded once. V gene TRBV7-6 combines with J gene TRBJ2-3; a weak D match, TRBD1 (6 bases). CDR1 and CDR2 from the germline V gene are SGHVS and FNYEAQ. V was clipped by 5 bases and J by 0 bases, with 15 bases between them. The CDR3 is 16 amino acids. The CDR3 loop is CASSPPTGYSTDTQYF. CDR3 DNA sequence: TGTGCCAGCAGCCCCCCGACAGGATATAGCACAGATACGCAGTATTTT. The full variable domain, completed using reference TRBV7-6 and TRBJ2-3, is GAGVSQSPRYKVTKRGQDVALRCDPISGHVSLYWYRQALGQGPEFLTYFNYEAQQDKSGLPNDRFSAERPEGSISTLTIQRTEQRDSAMYRCASSPPTGYSTDTQYFGPGTRLTVL.

The chain carries TRBV5-1 and TRBJ2-5; D gene uncertain. The CDR3 loop spans 16 amino acids. Trimming pared 0 bases from V and 1 base from J, leaving 13 bases between. CDR1 and CDR2 from the germline V gene are SGHRS and YFSETQ. CDR3 sequence reads: CASSLAPYPPQETQYF. The CDR3 nucleotides read TGCGCCAGCAGCTTGGCTCCCTACCCCCCCCAAGAGACCCAGTACTTC.